This is a list of T cell receptor beta chains from one sample in a study of blood T cell repertoires in COVID-19. TCRdb's copy holds only in-frame clones and misses some; the assay was immunoSEQ multiplex PCR. The sample lists around 19,000 clones, more than 75% occurring once. Input material: peripheral blood. The receptors originated from a human donor in a cohort sampled during active COVID-19. Each CDR3 is given with its conserved first and last residue. Fields, in order: V gene, D gene, J gene, clone size, CDR3 protein, CDR3 DNA. A D gene is named only where the DNA matches it firmly. Clone size is stated in some rows and not others, as once, few, many or a class when expanded.

V gene: TRBV5-1; D gene: NA; J gene: TRBJ1-2; clone size: NA; CDR3 protein: CASSQQNYGYTF; CDR3 DNA: TGCGCCAGCAGCCAACAGAACTATGGCTACACCTTC
V gene: TRBV4-1; D gene: NA; J gene: TRBJ2-1; clone size: NA; CDR3 protein: CASSQEGRGGNEQFF; CDR3 DNA: TGCGCCAGCAGCCAAGAGGGTCGGGGAGGCAATGAGCAGTTCTTC
V gene: TRBV7-9; D gene: NA; J gene: TRBJ1-5; clone size: once; CDR3 protein: CASSKGVGNQPQHF; CDR3 DNA: TGTGCCAGCAGCAAGGGGGTCGGCAATCAGCCCCAGCATTTT
V gene: TRBV30; D gene: NA; J gene: TRBJ2-1; clone size: NA; CDR3 protein: CAWSRFSTRSNEQFF; CDR3 DNA: TGTGCCTGGAGTCGTTTTAGCACTAGATCCAATGAGCAGTTCTTC
V gene: TRBV28; D gene: NA; J gene: TRBJ1-6; clone size: NA; CDR3 protein: CASSFKREDNSPLHF; CDR3 DNA: TGTGCCAGCAGTTTTAAGAGGGAAGACAATTCACCCCTCCACTTT
V gene: TRBV5-1; D gene: TRBD2; J gene: TRBJ2-4; clone size: NA; CDR3 protein: CASSPGLAGGLWYF; CDR3 DNA: TGCGCCAGCAGCCCGGGACTAGCGGGAGGTTTATGGTACTTC
V gene: TRBV27; D gene: NA; J gene: TRBJ1-2; clone size: NA; CDR3 protein: CASSLIRDTFGGYTF; CDR3 DNA: TGTGCCAGCAGCTTGATAAGGGACACTTTTGGTGGCTACACCTTC
V gene: TRBV7-2; D gene: NA; J gene: TRBJ2-4; clone size: NA; CDR3 protein: CASSLLAKNIQYF; CDR3 DNA: TGTGCCAGCAGCCTACTAGCCAAAAACATTCAGTACTTC
V gene: TRBV30; D gene: NA; J gene: TRBJ1-4; clone size: NA; CDR3 protein: CAWGKTEVGEKLFF; CDR3 DNA: TGTGCCTGGGGGAAGACAGAGGTTGGTGAAAAACTGTTTTTT
V gene: TRBV30; D gene: NA; J gene: TRBJ1-2; clone size: NA; CDR3 protein: CAWSALAYGYTF; CDR3 DNA: TGTGCCTGGAGTGCCCTAGCATATGGCTACACCTTC
V gene: TRBV11-3; D gene: TRBD1; J gene: TRBJ2-1; clone size: NA; CDR3 protein: CASSLGGQGNNEQFF; CDR3 DNA: TGTGCCAGCAGCTTAGGAGGACAGGGGAACAATGAGCAGTTCTTC
V gene: TRBV7-8; D gene: TRBD2; J gene: TRBJ2-1; clone size: NA; CDR3 protein: CASSLAYRTSGRGNEQFF; CDR3 DNA: TGTGCCAGCAGCTTAGCGTATAGGACTAGCGGGAGAGGGAATGAGCAGTTCTTC
V gene: TRBV6-5; D gene: NA; J gene: TRBJ1-1; clone size: NA; CDR3 protein: CASSYAMGGGAAFF; CDR3 DNA: TGTGCCAGCAGTTACGCCATGGGGGGTGGGGCAGCTTTCTTT
V gene: TRBV6-1; D gene: NA; J gene: TRBJ1-4; clone size: NA; CDR3 protein: CASSEWNRSNEKLFF; CDR3 DNA: TGTGCCAGCAGTGAATGGAACAGGAGTAATGAAAAACTGTTTTTT
V gene: TRBV19; D gene: TRBD2; J gene: TRBJ2-3; clone size: NA; CDR3 protein: CASSIPPGLAGADTQYF; CDR3 DNA: TGTGCCAGTAGTATTCCCCCGGGACTAGCGGGAGCAGATACGCAGTATTTT
V gene: TRBV5-5; D gene: TRBD1; J gene: TRBJ2-1; clone size: once; CDR3 protein: CASSSPRTGGDNEQFF; CDR3 DNA: TGTGCCAGCAGCTCCCCCCGGACAGGGGGGGACAATGAGCAGTTCTTC
V gene: TRBV4-3; D gene: TRBD2; J gene: TRBJ2-7; clone size: NA; CDR3 protein: CASSQLAGEGEQYF; CDR3 DNA: TGCGCCAGCAGCCAACTAGCGGGAGAGGGGGAGCAGTACTTC
V gene: TRBV6-5; D gene: NA; J gene: TRBJ2-6; clone size: NA; CDR3 protein: CASSYFRGSGANVLTF; CDR3 DNA: TGTGCCAGCAGTTACTTCAGGGGTTCTGGGGCCAACGTCCTGACTTTC
V gene: TRBV10-3; D gene: TRBD2; J gene: TRBJ2-7; clone size: NA; CDR3 protein: CAISSMTSAQYF; CDR3 DNA: TGTGCCATCAGTTCCATGACTAGCGCGCAGTACTTC
V gene: TRBV7-3; D gene: NA; J gene: TRBJ1-6; clone size: NA; CDR3 protein: CASSLGQGSPLHF; CDR3 DNA: TGTGCCAGCAGCTTAGGGCAGGGCTCACCCCTCCACTTT
V gene: TRBV5-4; D gene: TRBD1; J gene: TRBJ2-7; clone size: NA; CDR3 protein: CASSPRDSRSYYEQYF; CDR3 DNA: TGTGCCAGCAGCCCGAGGGACAGCCGGTCATACTACGAGCAGTACTTC
V gene: TRBV28; D gene: NA; J gene: TRBJ2-7; clone size: NA; CDR3 protein: CASSGGRSYYEQYF; CDR3 DNA: TGTGCCAGCAGCGGCGGTCGGTCATACTACGAGCAGTACTTC
V gene: TRBV29-1; D gene: NA; J gene: TRBJ2-2; clone size: few; CDR3 protein: CSVQARAPGELFF; CDR3 DNA: TGCAGCGTTCAGGCGCGGGCACCCGGGGAGCTGTTTTTT
V gene: TRBV15; D gene: TRBD1; J gene: TRBJ2-7; clone size: NA; CDR3 protein: CATSRGQGAREQYF; CDR3 DNA: TGTGCCACCAGCAGAGGTCAGGGGGCGCGGGAGCAGTACTTC
V gene: TRBV28; D gene: NA; J gene: TRBJ1-6; clone size: NA; CDR3 protein: CASSSSDGGLYNSPLHF; CDR3 DNA: TGTGCCAGCAGTTCCTCGGATGGGGGGTTATATAATTCACCCCTCCACTTT
V gene: TRBV11-1; D gene: TRBD1; J gene: TRBJ1-6; clone size: NA; CDR3 protein: CASSDRGRGSSPLHF; CDR3 DNA: TGTGCCAGCAGCGACAGGGGGCGCGGAAGTTCACCCCTCCACTTT
V gene: TRBV7-9; D gene: TRBD1; J gene: TRBJ1-2; clone size: NA; CDR3 protein: CASSLRDRGLIGYGYTF; CDR3 DNA: TGTGCCAGCAGCCTCCGGGACAGGGGGCTAATAGGCTATGGCTACACCTTC
V gene: TRBV9; D gene: NA; J gene: TRBJ2-2; clone size: NA; CDR3 protein: CASSVVVAGELFF; CDR3 DNA: TGTGCCAGCAGCGTAGTGGTAGCCGGGGAGCTGTTTTTT
V gene: TRBV19; D gene: NA; J gene: TRBJ2-1; clone size: NA; CDR3 protein: CASTSVDAGLYNEQFF; CDR3 DNA: TGTGCCAGTACCTCGGTCGACGCGGGGTTATACAATGAGCAGTTCTTC
V gene: TRBV9; D gene: NA; J gene: TRBJ1-1; clone size: NA; CDR3 protein: CASSVGALDTEAFF; CDR3 DNA: TGTGCCAGCAGCGTAGGGGCGCTGGACACTGAAGCTTTCTTT
V gene: TRBV3-1/TRBV3-2; D gene: NA; J gene: TRBJ1-4; clone size: few; CDR3 protein: CASSHRARGEKLFF; CDR3 DNA: TGTGCCAGCAGCCACCGGGCTCGAGGGGAAAAACTGTTTTTT
V gene: TRBV11-1; D gene: NA; J gene: TRBJ2-7; clone size: NA; CDR3 protein: CASSLAGQRSYEQYF; CDR3 DNA: TGTGCCAGCAGCTTAGCTGGACAGCGATCCTACGAGCAGTACTTC
V gene: TRBV24-1; D gene: TRBD1; J gene: TRBJ2-1; clone size: NA; CDR3 protein: CATSGQGTGGDNEQFF; CDR3 DNA: TGTGCCACCAGTGGCCAAGGGACAGGGGGTGACAATGAGCAGTTCTTC
V gene: TRBV19; D gene: TRBD1; J gene: TRBJ1-2; clone size: NA; CDR3 protein: CASTHQGARNGYTF; CDR3 DNA: TGTGCCAGTACCCACCAGGGGGCGCGTAATGGCTACACCTTC
V gene: TRBV10-3; D gene: NA; J gene: TRBJ1-2; clone size: NA; CDR3 protein: CAISDGGANYGYTF; CDR3 DNA: TGTGCCATCAGTGACGGCGGAGCTAACTATGGCTACACCTTC
V gene: TRBV7-2; D gene: NA; J gene: TRBJ2-7; clone size: NA; CDR3 protein: CASSKDSYEQYF; CDR3 DNA: TGTGCCAGCAGCAAGGACAGCTACGAGCAGTACTTC
V gene: TRBV18; D gene: TRBD1; J gene: TRBJ2-7; clone size: NA; CDR3 protein: CASSFDWTGHYEQYF; CDR3 DNA: TGTGCCAGCTCCTTCGATTGGACAGGGCATTACGAGCAGTACTTC
V gene: TRBV6-6; D gene: TRBD2; J gene: TRBJ2-1; clone size: NA; CDR3 protein: CASSYPSTSGRYEQFF; CDR3 DNA: TGTGCCAGCAGTTACCCTTCTACTAGCGGTCGGTATGAGCAGTTCTTC
V gene: TRBV3-1/TRBV3-2; D gene: NA; J gene: TRBJ2-5; clone size: NA; CDR3 protein: CASSQEAGAGETQYF; CDR3 DNA: TGTGCCAGCAGCCAAGAGGCGGGGGCGGGAGAGACCCAGTACTTC
V gene: TRBV27; D gene: NA; J gene: TRBJ2-5; clone size: NA; CDR3 protein: CASSLRRDRETQYF; CDR3 DNA: TGTGCCAGCAGTTTAAGGAGGGACAGAGAGACCCAGTACTTC
V gene: TRBV10-1; D gene: NA; J gene: TRBJ1-1; clone size: NA; CDR3 protein: CASSVTEATEAFF; CDR3 DNA: TGCGCCAGCAGTGTGACAGAGGCAACTGAAGCTTTCTTT
V gene: TRBV12-3/TRBV12-4; D gene: NA; J gene: TRBJ2-3; clone size: NA; CDR3 protein: CASSSSTPNTQYF; CDR3 DNA: TGTGCCAGCAGTTCGTCGACACCAAATACGCAGTATTTT
V gene: TRBV5-4; D gene: TRBD2; J gene: TRBJ2-7; clone size: NA; CDR3 protein: CASSVKRGSSYEQYF; CDR3 DNA: TGTGCCAGCAGCGTGAAGCGGGGGAGCTCCTACGAGCAGTACTTC
V gene: TRBV4-2; D gene: NA; J gene: TRBJ2-1; clone size: NA; CDR3 protein: CASSQGRSGVDEQFF; CDR3 DNA: TGTGCCAGCAGCCAAGGTCGTTCGGGAGTTGATGAGCAGTTCTTC
V gene: TRBV3-1/TRBV3-2; D gene: NA; J gene: TRBJ2-7; clone size: NA; CDR3 protein: CASSSGSVYEQYF; CDR3 DNA: TGTGCCAGCAGCTCCGGGTCGGTCTACGAGCAGTACTTC
V gene: TRBV5-1; D gene: TRBD2; J gene: TRBJ2-1; clone size: NA; CDR3 protein: CASSLVRGGLEEQFF; CDR3 DNA: TGCGCCAGCAGCTTGGTCCGGGGGGGCCTAGAGGAGCAGTTCTTC
V gene: TRBV3-1/TRBV3-2; D gene: TRBD1; J gene: TRBJ1-1; clone size: NA; CDR3 protein: CASSRDRATEAFF; CDR3 DNA: TGTGCCAGCAGCCGGGACAGAGCCACTGAAGCTTTCTTT
V gene: TRBV27; D gene: TRBD1; J gene: TRBJ1-5; clone size: NA; CDR3 protein: CASRPRDRGHQPQHF; CDR3 DNA: TGTGCCAGCAGGCCTCGGGACAGGGGGCATCAGCCCCAGCATTTT
V gene: TRBV9; D gene: NA; J gene: TRBJ2-5; clone size: NA; CDR3 protein: CASSVHSDSLWETQYF; CDR3 DNA: TGTGCCAGCAGCGTACACTCGGACAGCCTTTGGGAGACCCAGTACTTC
V gene: TRBV24-1; D gene: NA; J gene: TRBJ2-5; clone size: NA; CDR3 protein: CATNSPTDLSTQYF; CDR3 DNA: TGTGCCACCAACTCCCCGACAGATCTAAGCACCCAGTACTTC
V gene: TRBV7-9; D gene: TRBD1; J gene: TRBJ1-1; clone size: NA; CDR3 protein: CASSLLTGGTEAFF; CDR3 DNA: TGTGCCAGCAGCTTACTCACAGGGGGGACTGAAGCTTTCTTT
V gene: TRBV3-1/TRBV3-2; D gene: NA; J gene: TRBJ2-3; clone size: NA; CDR3 protein: CASSYEWTGGGDTQYF; CDR3 DNA: TGTGCCAGCAGCTATGAATGGACGGGGGGCGGTGATACGCAGTATTTT
V gene: TRBV7-8; D gene: TRBD1; J gene: TRBJ1-5; clone size: NA; CDR3 protein: CASSWTGTGVKGNQPQHF; CDR3 DNA: TGTGCCAGCAGCTGGACCGGGACAGGGGTAAAAGGCAATCAGCCCCAGCATTTT